Shown below are 29 T cell receptor beta chains from a single sample sequenced in a study of T cell repertoires in cytomegalovirus infection (dated by TCRdb to between 2018 and 2021). What these receptors recognize is not known. The data were produced on an Illumina HiSeq 1500. TCRdb redid the processing of the public reads, applying fastp at Q25 and MiXCR, and retained in-frame beta chains. For every CDR3 protein sequence, its rows merge into one entry that carries the most common genes and DNA. This sample is represented by roughly 150,000 distinct CDR3 sequences; over 30% of them were singletons. The biggest ten clones account for 45% to 60% of the sample. Interpreted using the paper, the treatment or condition label stands for: in vitro stimulation with specific CMV peptide epitopes to enrich CMV-specific T cells. This specimen consisted of CD8+ T cells from cultured PBMCs, obtained from culture after CMV antigen stimulation. The source is a human donor in good health (CMV status not recorded). Some clones in this sample may be carry-over from other donors' samples.

The chain links TRBV12-3 or TRBV12-4 to TRBJ2-1; 9 bases line up with TRBD2. Trimming at V came to 3 bases and at J to 7 bases, leaving 7 bases not matched to a gene. This CDR3 comprises 15 residues. The CDR3 sequence is CASSLAGGLLNEQFF. In DNA form, the CDR3 reads TGTGCCAGCAGTTTGGCGGGGGGGCTATTGAATGAGCAGTTCTTC.

V and J are TRBV7-9 and TRBJ2-2; possible D gene TRBD1, 6 bases. The CDR3 is 16 amino acids. The V gene's germline CDR1 is SEHNR and CDR2 FQNEAQ (reference sequence). The V and J ends lost 0 bases and 2 bases respectively, with 10 bases between them. The DNA of the CDR3 is TGTGCCAGCAGCTTAGCAGGGACACTCAACACCGGGGAGCTGTTTTTT. Encoded protein: CASSLAGTLNTGELFF.

The V gene is TRBV27, the J gene TRBJ1-1; 11 bases fit TRBD1. Per the germline V gene, CDR1 is MNHEY and CDR2 is SMNVEV (reference sequence). Germline trimming cut 3 bases from V and 11 bases from J; bases unmatched to any gene: 8. The length of the CDR3 is 14 residues. This CDR3 reads CASSFGTGQGDAFF. The DNA of the CDR3 is TGTGCCAGCAGTTTTGGGACGGGACAGGGGGATGCTTTCTTT.

This chain joins TRBV6-5 and TRBJ1-1, with D maybe TRBD1 (5 bases). This CDR3 contains 20 residues. CDR1 and CDR2 from the germline V gene are MNHEY and SVGAGI. V lost 1 base and J lost 0, with 24 bases in between. This chain's CDR3 is CASSYYPPDGPGPLNTEAFF. The CDR3 nucleotides are TGTGCCAGCAGTTACTACCCCCCCGATGGGCCGGGGCCACTGAACACTGAAGCTTTCTTT.

This clonotype was picked up a small number of times. The chain recombines TRBV9 with TRBJ2-7, with 8 bases fitting TRBD1. V shed 2 bases and J 2 bases; nucleotides not matched to a gene: 6. The CDR3 loop spans 15 amino acids. CDR1 is SGDLS and CDR2 is YYNGEE in the germline V gene. DNA for the CDR3: TGTGCCAGCAGCGTTATGGGGACAGGAGCCTACGAGCAGTACTTC. Translated, it gives CASSVMGTGAYEQYF.

Ten or more counts support this clonotype. V and J are TRBV7-2 and TRBJ2-3; no clear D. Trimming shortened V by 3 bases and J by 4 bases, and 8 bases separated the two germline ends. Germline CDR1 reads SGHTA; CDR2 reads FQGNSA. CDR3 length: 13 amino acids. The CDR3 nucleotides are TGTGCCAGCAGCTTTGTCCCGGCAGATACGCAGTATTTT. Protein: CASSFVPADTQYF.

The chain has TRBV5-1 and TRBJ2-2; 12 bases match TRBD1. The CDR3 sequence is 17 residues long. The V gene end was trimmed by 3 bases and the J gene end by 1 base; junction bases not matched to a gene: 4. Germline V lookup: CDR1 SGHRS, CDR2 YFSETQ. The CDR3 coding sequence is TGCGCCAGCAGCTGGGGACAGGGGGCGCAGAACACCGGGGAGCTGTTTTTT. Its translation is CASSWGQGAQNTGELFF.

This chain joins TRBV2 and TRBJ2-2; D perhaps matches TRBD1 (5 bases). Per the germline V gene, CDR1 is SNHLY and CDR2 is FYNNEI. The CDR3 sequence is 13 residues long. The germline V and J ends were trimmed by 9 bases and 0 bases, with 8 bases remaining between them. DNA for the CDR3: TGTGCCAGTTTGACAGCGAACACCGGGGAGCTGTTTTTT. It encodes CASLTANTGELFF.

The CDR3 DNA reads TGTGCCAGCAGTTTGTCAGGGGTAATGAACACTGAAGCTTTCTTT. Translation gives CASSLSGVMNTEAFF. V gene TRBV6-5 combines with J gene TRBJ1-1, with TRBD1 as a possible D gene (6 bases). The CDR3 extends over 15 amino acids. Trimming left V 4 bases short and J 0 bases short, with 12 bases between. Germline V lookup: CDR1 MNHEY, CDR2 SVGAGI.

This clonotype has ten or more counts. The chain carries TRBV7-9 and TRBJ2-5, with D unresolved. This CDR3 comprises 13 residues. In germline, CDR1 is SEHNR, CDR2 FQNEAQ (reference sequence). V lost 5 bases and J 5 bases, leaving 12 bases between the germline ends. CDR3 nucleotides: TGTGCCAGCAGCCCGGCTCTCTGGGAGACCCAGTACTTC. Its protein is CASSPALWETQYF.

The V call is TRBV20-1, the J call TRBJ2-2, with 10 bases identical to TRBD2. Trimming took 0 bases from V and 0 from J; bases not matched to a gene: 4. The V gene's germline CDR1 is DFQATT and CDR2 SNEGSKA (reference sequence). The CDR3 is 17 residues long. The CDR3 DNA is TGCAGTGCTAGAGATATTAGCGGGGGGTCGAACACCGGGGAGCTGTTTTTT. Protein sequence: CSARDISGGSNTGELFF.

This clonotype was seen ten or more times. The CDR3 sequence: CSAVDRGLSYNEQFF. The CDR3 DNA follows: TGCAGTGCAGTAGACAGGGGGCTTTCCTACAATGAGCAGTTCTTC. This chain uses TRBV20-1 with TRBJ2-1; 10 bases match TRBD1. There are 15 residues in the CDR3. The germline CDR1 and CDR2 sequences are DFQATT and SNEGSKA (reference sequence). V trimming: 6 bases; J trimming: 1 base; junction bases outside the gene matches: 6.

Turning to this clonotype: It may be a read error: a sequence one base away is much more abundant. This rearrangement joins TRBV6-8 to TRBJ1-3; weak D call: TRBD1 (5 bases). Trimming cost V 6 bases and J 6 bases, with 15 bases left between them. Germline CDR1 and CDR2: MNHGY and SAAAGT. The CDR3 consists of 14 residues. The CDR3 nucleotides are TGTGCCAGCAGAGCCTCGGGACCGGAAAACACCATATATTTT. It translates to CASRASGPENTIYF.

This clonotype was seen a handful of times. The V gene is TRBV5-6, the J gene TRBJ1-4; D perhaps matches TRBD1 (5 bases). The length of the CDR3 is 13 residues. Germline lookup yields CDR1 SGHDT and CDR2 YYEEEE. V was trimmed by 5 bases and J by 1 base, leaving 6 bases between them. In nucleotides, the CDR3 is TGTGCCAGCAGTGGGGGAACTAATGAAAAACTGTTTTTT. This codes for CASSGGTNEKLFF.

This clonotype was seen only a few times. This rearrangement joins TRBV7-6 to TRBJ2-1, with 10 bases lining up with TRBD2. V was clipped by 6 bases and J by 0 bases; unmatched bases: 11. Germline loops: CDR1 SGHVS, CDR2 FNYEAQ. The CDR3 covers 18 residues. DNA for the CDR3: TGTGCCAGCAGGCTAACTAGCGGGGTCGCGAGCTCCTACAATGAGCAGTTCTTC. Residues: CASRLTSGVASSYNEQFF.

The chain uses TRBV27 and TRBJ2-5, with 8 bases fitting TRBD1. From germline, CDR1 is MNHEY and CDR2 SMNVEV (reference sequence). Germline trimming cut 5 bases from V and 7 bases from J; bases unmatched to any gene: 15. The CDR3 has 16 residues. In DNA, the CDR3 is TGTGCCAGCAGTGCCACCAGGGGGCGAGGACCGGGGACCCAGTACTTC. Translated: CASSATRGRGPGTQYF.

This clonotype was observed a few times. This chain uses TRBV7-2 with TRBJ1-2; TRBD1 agrees at 10 bases. J lost 6 bases, V lost 1 base, and 8 bases had no gene match. The germline V gene encodes CDR1 SGHTA and CDR2 FQGNSA. This CDR3 region has 16 residues. CDR3 coding DNA: TGTGCCAGCAGCTTAGGGAGCGGACAGGGGGAGCATGGCTACACCTTC. Translated: CASSLGSGQGEHGYTF.

The chain has TRBV6-5 and TRBJ1-1; D is ambiguous. V gave up 5 bases and J gave up 4 bases, with 14 bases separating them. The germline V gene has CDR1 MNHEY and CDR2 SVGAGI. The CDR3 covers 14 residues. CDR3 sequence: CASSLRGMGTEAFF. The CDR3 DNA reads TGTGCCAGCAGTCTCCGGGGAATGGGCACTGAAGCTTTCTTT.

The V and J genes are TRBV6-4 and TRBJ2-7, with 9 bases matching TRBD1. Trimming took 2 bases from V and 0 from J; bases not matched to a gene: 5. From germline, CDR1 is MRHNA and CDR2 SNTAGT. This CDR3 spans 16 amino acids. CDR3 amino acids: CASSDPGTGYSYEQYF. The DNA for the CDR3 is TGTGCCAGCAGTGACCCTGGGACAGGGTACTCCTACGAGCAGTACTTC.

This clonotype was counted a few times. The rearrangement links TRBV5-4 to TRBJ2-5; 11 bases match TRBD1. Germline V CDR1 and CDR2: SGHNT, YYREEE (reference sequence). The CDR3 has 15 amino acids. J lost 5 bases, V lost 3 bases, and 6 bases had no gene match. The CDR3 DNA sequence: TGTGCCAGCAGCTCGGACAGGGGGCTTTGGGAGACCCAGTACTTC. It is translated as CASSSDRGLWETQYF.

There are a few counts of this clonotype. The rearrangement uses TRBV6-6 and TRBJ2-1, with TRBD2 identical over 11 bases. This CDR3 comprises 15 residues. Trimming took 7 bases from V and 4 from J; bases not matched to a gene: 6. The germline V gene encodes CDR1 MNHNY and CDR2 SVGAGI (reference sequence). CDR3 in amino acids: CASIHTSGGYNEQFF. CDR3 DNA: TGTGCCAGCATCCACACTAGCGGGGGATACAATGAGCAGTTCTTC.

This clonotype was found a few times. The chain uses TRBV24-1 and TRBJ2-1; 11 positions match TRBD2. This CDR3 has 13 residues. CDR1 and CDR2 from the germline V gene are KGHDR and SFDVKD. V dropped 9 bases and J dropped 5; count of bases not matched to a gene: 2. The CDR3 coding sequence is TGTGCCACCGGGACTAGCGGAAACAATGAGCAGTTCTTC. Its protein is CATGTSGNNEQFF.

This clonotype has only a few counts. The chain employs TRBV27 and TRBJ1-2, with TRBD1 as a possible D gene (6 bases). Per germline, CDR1 MNHEY and CDR2 SMNVEV (reference sequence). Trimming cost V 6 bases and J 4 bases, with 18 bases left between them. The CDR3 has 15 amino acids. The DNA for the CDR3 is TGTGCCAGCAGCCCAGACCCCAGGGGCGGCTATGGCTACACCTTC. Translation: CASSPDPRGGYGYTF.

This chain's CDR3 is CASSVPGTGVVIYGYTF. For the CDR3, the DNA is TGTGCCAGTAGTGTACCCGGGACAGGGGTTGTCATTTATGGCTACACCTTC. The chain couples TRBV19 to TRBJ1-2; 10 nucleotides agree with TRBD1. Trimming at V came to 5 bases and at J to 5 bases, leaving 14 bases not matched to a gene. Per the germline V gene, CDR1 is LNHDA and CDR2 is SQIVND (reference sequence). CDR3 length: 17 residues.

This clonotype has only a few counts. This chain joins TRBV6-1 and TRBJ2-7, with TRBD1 matching 7 bases. The V gene's germline CDR1 is MNHNS and CDR2 SASEGT. The CDR3 runs 15 residues. V lost 7 bases to trimming and J lost 0 bases; unmatched junction nucleotides: 9. CDR3: CASNLFRDSSYEQYF. The CDR3 coding sequence is TGTGCCAGCAACCTATTCCGGGACAGCTCCTACGAGCAGTACTTC.

This clonotype was seen repeatedly, ten times or more. Here the CDR3 DNA reads TGTGCCAGCAGTTACGGCGACGGGAAAGCTTTCTTT. Translating gives CASSYGDGKAFF. This chain links TRBV6-2 or TRBV6-3 with TRBJ1-1; D is undetermined. Germline V CDR1 and CDR2: MNHEY, SVGEGT. With 2 bases removed from V and 9 bases from J, the gap between germline ends came to 10 bases. This CDR3 spans 12 amino acids.

This clonotype was detected a few times. The chain combines TRBV11-2 with TRBJ2-7; 7 nucleotides align to TRBD1. The CDR3 consists of 17 residues. The germline V gene encodes CDR1 SGHAT and CDR2 FQNNGV. The V segment lost 0 bases and the J segment 0 bases; nucleotides outside the gene matches: 8. The CDR3 loop reads CASSLDRDRAVSYEQYF. Here the CDR3 DNA reads TGTGCCAGCAGCTTAGATCGTGACAGGGCCGTCTCCTACGAGCAGTACTTC. The full variable domain, in which reference TRBV11-2 and TRBJ2-7 provide the parts outside the CDR3, is EAGVAQSPRYKIIEKRQSVAFWCNPISGHATLYWYQQILGQGPKLLIQFQNNGVVDDSQLPKDRFSAERLKGVDSTLKIQPAKLEDSAVYLCASSLDRDRAVSYEQYFGPGTRLTVT.

This clonotype occurred a few times. J is TRBJ2-7 and V is TRBV4-1; D unresolved. In germline, CDR1 is MGHRA, CDR2 YSYEKL. Trimming left V 6 bases short and J 3 bases short, with 18 bases between. The CDR3 has 15 amino acids. The CDR3 region has the DNA TGCGCCAGCAGTCAAAGGTCGGGTGGAATCTACGAGCAGTACTTC. Protein: CASSQRSGGIYEQYF.

There are a few counts of this clonotype. The genes are TRBV5-4 and TRBJ2-1; the match to TRBD2 covers 7 bases. The CDR3 spans 14 residues. With V trimmed by 3 bases and J by 4 bases, 4 bases remained unmatched. CDR1 SGHNT and CDR2 YYREEE come from the germline V gene (reference sequence). DNA of the CDR3: TGTGCCAGCAGCTGGAGCGGGGAATACAATGAGCAGTTCTTC. This codes for CASSWSGEYNEQFF.